This T cell receptor beta chain came from a study of blood T cell repertoires in COVID-19. The CDR3 consists of 16 residues. The germline V gene has CDR1 SQVTM and CDR2 ANQGSEA. V trimming: 2 bases; J trimming: 4 bases; junction bases outside the gene matches: 13. In the study's own analysis: By means of reference gene primer amplification, nucleated cell counts were estimated. TCRdb keeps only in-frame clones here, not all; method: immunoSEQ multiplex PCR. The V and J calls and the clone size are those of that table, but D and trimming were determined from the DNA. Of about 140,000 clones listed, approximately 91% are singletons.

The sequence derives from a man between 70 and 80 years old with acute or convalescent COVID-19. The chain links TRBV29-1 to TRBJ1-2; 7 nucleotides agree with TRBD1. Sequenced material: peripheral blood. CDR3 protein: CSVEFINRRQGYGYTF. The CDR3 DNA reads TGCAGCGTTGAATTTATTAATAGGAGACAGGGCTATGGCTACACCTTC.